These 4 T cell receptor beta chains share one sample of origin, sequenced in a study of T-cell memory formation after mild COVID-19. One entry per CDR3 protein, called by TCRdb with MiXCR from the 5' RACE reads. The sample records some 350,000 distinct CDR3 sequences, approximately 12% being singletons. The source material was PBMCs or a T cell subset sorted from them (not recorded which). Receptors were obtained from a young man who had mild COVID-19 (a few samples of this study predate the infection). Cell type and time point are not known.

V is TRBV6-6 and J is TRBJ2-3; D may be TRBD1 or TRBD2 (5 bases each). V gave up 8 bases and J gave up 7 bases, with 16 bases separating them. In germline, CDR1 is MNHNY, CDR2 SVGAGI (reference sequence). There are 13 residues in the CDR3. The CDR3 DNA follows: TGTGCCAGCGGGGACGGAGGTTGGAATACGCAGTATTTT. This gives the protein CASGDGGWNTQYF.

This clonotype was counted ten times or more. The chain uses TRBV5-1 and TRBJ2-7; D uncertain. The V gene's germline CDR1 is SGHRS and CDR2 YFSETQ. There are 13 residues in the CDR3. V lost 0 bases and J 0 bases, leaving 4 bases between the germline ends. The CDR3 DNA is TGCGCCAGCAGCTTGGTGGACTCCTACGAGCAGTACTTC. Protein sequence: CASSLVDSYEQYF.

This clonotype was detected a few times. The chain links TRBV5-1 to TRBJ2-3, with a possible D match to TRBD1 (6 bases). Germline lookup yields CDR1 SGHRS and CDR2 YFSETQ. Trimming took off 1 base at V and 5 bases at J, with 14 bases between the two ends. The CDR3 has 15 amino acids. In DNA form, the CDR3 reads TGCGCCAGCAGCTTGCTACAGGGTTCCGGAGATACGCAGTATTTT. Translating it yields CASSLLQGSGDTQYF.

This clonotype has just a few counts. The rearrangement links TRBV10-2 to TRBJ2-7; TRBD2 agrees at 7 bases. From germline, CDR1 is WSHSY and CDR2 SAAADI. The CDR3 has 14 residues. The V and J ends lost 3 bases and 2 bases, in that order; junction bases with no gene match: 4. The DNA of the CDR3 is TGCGCCAGCAGTGAAACTCTAGCGGCCTACGAGCAGTACTTC. It encodes CASSETLAAYEQYF.